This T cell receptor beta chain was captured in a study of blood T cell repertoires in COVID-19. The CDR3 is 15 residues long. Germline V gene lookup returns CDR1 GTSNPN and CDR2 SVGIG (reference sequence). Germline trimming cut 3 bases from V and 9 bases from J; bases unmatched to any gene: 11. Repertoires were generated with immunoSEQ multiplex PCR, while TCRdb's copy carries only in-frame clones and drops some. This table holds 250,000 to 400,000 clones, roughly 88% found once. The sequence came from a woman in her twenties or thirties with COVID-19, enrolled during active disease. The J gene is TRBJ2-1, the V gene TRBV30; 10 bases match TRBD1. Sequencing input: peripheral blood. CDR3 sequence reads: CAWSLLGQGLGEQFF. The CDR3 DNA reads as TGTGCCTGGAGCCTTCTGGGACAGGGGTTAGGTGAGCAGTTCTTC.